This TCR beta chain was sequenced during a study of beta chain features in type 1 diabetes. Whole-study context: Healthy donors resembled patients in age, gender and cell yields.

V lost 9 bases and J lost 4, with 8 bases in between. The germline V gene has CDR1 LNHDA and CDR2 SQIVND (reference sequence). This CDR3 contains 11 residues. Sort purity for all populations was recorded as exceeding 98%. What was sequenced were expressed TCRB transcripts, since all of the isolated RNA had been reverse transcribed. Roughly 3.6 million reads was the average for naive, central memory and regulatory T cell samples. Using immunoSEQ multiplex PCR, the repertoire was profiled, and TCRdb retains in-frame clones only, with some absent. The sample lists 860,000 or so clones; 15% to 20% were seen once. Study conclusions and caveats: These data did not resolve whether HLA type affects TCRB rearrangement.

Details on this clone: The target antigen is unknown.

The rearrangement uses TRBV19 and TRBJ2-3; D may match TRBD1 or TRBD2 (5 bases each). The sequenced material came from naive CD4+ T cells from blood. This sequence originates from a woman aged 18-35 years in good health. CDR3: CASGDADTQYF. The CDR3 DNA follows: TGTGCCAGCGGGGACGCAGATACGCAGTATTTT. The full variable domain, with the rest looked up from reference TRBV19 and TRBJ2-3, is DGGITQSPKYLFRKEGQNVTLSCEQNLNHDAMYWYRQDPGQGLRLIYYSQIVNDFQKGDIAEGYSVSREKKESFPLTVTSAQKNPTAFYLCASGDADTQYFGPGTRLTVL.